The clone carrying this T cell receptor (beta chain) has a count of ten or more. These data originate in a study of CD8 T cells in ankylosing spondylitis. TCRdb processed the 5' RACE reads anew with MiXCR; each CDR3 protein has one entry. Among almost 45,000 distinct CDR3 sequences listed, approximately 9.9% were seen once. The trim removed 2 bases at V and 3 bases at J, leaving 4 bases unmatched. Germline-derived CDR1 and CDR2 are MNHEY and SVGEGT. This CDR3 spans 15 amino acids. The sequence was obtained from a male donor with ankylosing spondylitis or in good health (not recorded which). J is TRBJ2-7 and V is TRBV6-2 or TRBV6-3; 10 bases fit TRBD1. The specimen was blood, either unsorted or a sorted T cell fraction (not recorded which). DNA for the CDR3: TGTGCCAGCAGTTACCCGAGGGACAGGGGCTACGAGCAGTACTTC. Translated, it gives CASSYPRDRGYEQYF.